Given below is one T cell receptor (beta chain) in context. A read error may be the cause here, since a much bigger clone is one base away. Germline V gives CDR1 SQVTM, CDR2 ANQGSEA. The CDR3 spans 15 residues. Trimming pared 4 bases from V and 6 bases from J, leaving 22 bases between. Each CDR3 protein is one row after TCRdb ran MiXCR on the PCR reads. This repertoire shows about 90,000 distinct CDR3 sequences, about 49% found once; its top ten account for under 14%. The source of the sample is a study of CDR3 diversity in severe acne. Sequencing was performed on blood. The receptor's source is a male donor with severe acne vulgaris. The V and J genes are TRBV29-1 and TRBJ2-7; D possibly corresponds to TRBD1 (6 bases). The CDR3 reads CSVGGHGKASGEQYF. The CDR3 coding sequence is TGCAGCGTTGGGGGGCACGGGAAGGCCTCAGGCGAGCAGTACTTC.